Listed here are 9 T cell receptor beta chains from one sample, sequenced in a study of Ad26.COV2.S vaccination and SARS-CoV-2 variants. TCRdb's copy holds only in-frame clones and misses some; the assay was immunoSEQ multiplex PCR. The sample consists of 350,000 to 500,000 clones, over 75% of them appearing once. Regarding treatment: about 20 received Ad26.COV2.S at low or high dose, single or two shots; about 5 received placebo; per-sample allocation not given. Each sample was drawn 63 days after the first injection (of vaccine or placebo). The sample here was peripheral blood, taken in a trial of Ad26.COV2.S vaccine versus placebo. All receptors derive from a person between 18 and 65 years old who received the Ad26.COV2.S COVID-19 vaccine or a placebo.

The CDR3 region has the DNA TGTGCCAGCAGTTTGCAGGGACATCAGCCCCAGCATTTT. Translated, it gives CASSLQGHQPQHF. The genes are TRBV28 and TRBJ1-5, with D possibly matching TRBD1 (5 bases). V lost 3 bases to trimming and J lost 5 bases, with 8 bases between them. The CDR3 is made up of 13 amino acids. CDR1 and CDR2 from the germline V gene are MDHEN and SYDVKM.

The chain combines TRBV7-3 with TRBJ2-3; no definite D call. This CDR3 is built from 14 residues. The V end was cut by 2 bases, the J end by 4 bases, with 10 bases between. The germline CDR1 and CDR2 sequences are SGHTA and FQGTGA. The CDR3 region has the DNA TGTGCCAGCAGCTTAGAGCCTAGTGCAGATACGCAGTATTTT. Translating it yields CASSLEPSADTQYF. The variable domain in full, with the rest retrieved from reference TRBV7-3 and TRBJ2-3, is GAGVSQTPSNKVTEKGKYVELRCDPISGHTALYWYRQSLGQGPEFLIYFQGTGAADDSGLPNDRFFAVRPEGSVSTLKIQRTERGDSAVYLCASSLEPSADTQYFGPGTRLTVL.

V and J are TRBV5-1 and TRBJ1-1; TRBD1 aligns across 7 bases. Trimming removed 5 bases from V and 1 base from J; junction bases left unmatched: 11. The CDR3 has 16 amino acids. Germline V gene data show CDR1 as SGHRS and CDR2 as YFSETQ. CDR3 sequence: CASSSTGDLGNTEAFF. In nucleotides, the CDR3 is TGCGCCAGCAGTTCTACAGGGGATTTAGGGAACACTGAAGCTTTCTTT.

The rearrangement joins TRBV19 to TRBJ2-5, with D perhaps assigned TRBD1 or TRBD2 (5 bases each). The CDR3 runs to 11 residues. Trimming shortened V by 4 bases and J by 14 bases, and 14 bases separated the two germline ends. Germline loops: CDR1 LNHDA, CDR2 SQIVND (reference sequence). This chain's CDR3 is CASSRGPFHYF. The CDR3 nucleotides read TGTGCCAGTAGTAGGGGACCATTTCACTACTTC.

V gene TRBV19 combines with J gene TRBJ2-3; 12 bases agree with TRBD2. Unmatched junction bases numbered 6, after V lost 5 bases and J lost 3 bases. Germline V lookup: CDR1 LNHDA, CDR2 SQIVND (reference sequence). The CDR3 is made up of 16 amino acids. CDR3 region: CASSLRLAGATDTQYF. CDR3 DNA sequence: TGTGCCAGTAGTCTCCGACTAGCGGGGGCGACAGATACGCAGTATTTT.

Here the CDR3 reads CASRRDVTEAFF. CDR3 DNA: TGTGCCAGCAGAAGGGACGTCACTGAAGCTTTCTTT. J is TRBJ1-1 and V is TRBV6-5; D is perhaps TRBD1 (5 bases). This CDR3 region has 12 residues. Deletions cut 6 bases from V and 4 bases from J, with 9 bases between. Germline values: CDR1 MNHEY, CDR2 SVGAGI.

This chain connects TRBV6-2 or TRBV6-3 to TRBJ1-5, with 8 bases lining up with TRBD1. V was clipped by 7 bases and J by 4 bases; unmatched bases: 6. The CDR3 totals 14 residues. The germline V gene encodes CDR1 MNHEY and CDR2 SVGEGT. CDR3 nucleotides: TGTGCCAGCAACCCGGACAGGGCGAATCAGCCCCAGCATTTT. Translating gives CASNPDRANQPQHF.

V usage is TRBV15 and J usage is TRBJ1-4; no clear D. Germline CDR1 LNHNV, CDR2 YYDKDF (reference sequence). The CDR3 runs 15 residues. V lost 6 bases and J lost 0, with 11 bases in between. The CDR3 nucleotides read TGTGCCACCAGGGCACACCTTGCAACTAATGAAAAACTGTTTTTT. It encodes CATRAHLATNEKLFF.

The rearrangement links TRBV27 to TRBJ1-1, with D possibly matching TRBD1 (5 bases). Trimming cost V 6 bases and J 0 bases, with 14 bases left between them. Per the germline V gene, CDR1 is MNHEY and CDR2 is SMNVEV (reference sequence). The CDR3 spans 15 residues. CDR3 sequence: CASRTEKDMNTEAFF. In DNA form, the CDR3 reads TGTGCCAGCAGGACCGAGAAGGACATGAACACTGAAGCTTTCTTT.